The 26 T cell receptor beta chains presented below share a single source sample, sequenced in a study of T cells in Graves' hyperthyroidism and ophthalmopathy. Regions amplified from RNA transcripts were the TCR beta CDR3 regions. Primed by the HTBI set, a first-round RT-PCR was run on the TCR CDR3. Via MiXCR, TCRdb re-called the multiplex PCR reads, giving one row per CDR3 protein. The repertoire has some 250,000 distinct CDR3 sequences, 14% to 15% of them found once; the top ten carry 13%. Material: blood. Every receptor here comes from a woman in her thirties or forties with Graves' hyperthyroidism that later progressed to Graves' ophthalmopathy.

In its sample, this clonotype was seen many times. This rearrangement joins TRBV11-2 to TRBJ2-1; D is possibly TRBD1 or TRBD2 (5 bases each). V was shortened by 1 base and J by 9 bases, with 16 bases between the two germline ends. Germline CDR1 is SGHAT and CDR2 is FQNNGV. The CDR3 loop spans 15 amino acids. The chain's CDR3 is CASSLGGGPSTEQFF. The CDR3 DNA reads as TGTGCCAGCAGCTTAGGGGGCGGGCCTAGCACTGAGCAGTTCTTC. Looking up the rest from reference TRBV11-2 and TRBJ2-1 gives the full variable domain: EAGVAQSPRYKIIEKRQSVAFWCNPISGHATLYWYQQILGQGPKLLIQFQNNGVVDDSQLPKDRFSAERLKGVDSTLKIQPAKLEDSAVYLCASSLGGGPSTEQFFGPGTRLTVL.

There are many counts of this clonotype. The J gene is TRBJ2-1, the V gene TRBV11-2; a weak D match, TRBD2 (5 bases). The germline V gene has CDR1 SGHAT and CDR2 FQNNGV. The V end lost 5 bases, the J end lost 7 bases, and 12 bases lay between the germline ends. This CDR3 spans 13 amino acids. The CDR3 loop reads CASSPGRENEQFF. The CDR3 DNA follows: TGTGCCAGCAGCCCCGGAAGGGAGAATGAGCAGTTCTTC.

This clonotype was recorded at least ten times. The rearrangement uses TRBV20-1 and TRBJ1-1; D is uncertain. The germline V gene has CDR1 DFQATT and CDR2 SNEGSKA (reference sequence). The CDR3 loop spans 12 amino acids. Between the trimmed V and J ends, which lost 4 bases and 1 base, there was a span of 7 bases. The CDR3: CSAKSGNTEAFF. The CDR3 nucleotides read TGCAGTGCTAAGAGCGGGAACACTGAAGCTTTCTTT.

This clonotype was recorded many times. The chain is built from TRBV11-1 and TRBJ1-1; TRBD1 might be the D (5 bases). The germline V and J ends were trimmed by 3 bases and 1 base, with 9 bases remaining between them. The length of the CDR3 is 14 residues. Germline values: CDR1 SGHAT, CDR2 FQDESV (reference sequence). CDR3 nucleotides: TGTGCCAGCAGCTTTACAGGAACGAACACTGAAGCTTTCTTT. Its protein product is CASSFTGTNTEAFF.

The J gene is TRBJ2-1, the V gene TRBV7-9; D ambiguous. From germline, CDR1 is SEHNR and CDR2 FQNEAQ (reference sequence). This CDR3 has 14 residues. The V and J ends lost 5 bases and 1 base respectively, with 9 bases between them. The CDR3 coding sequence is TGTGCCAGCAGCCTTACTAATTCCTACAATGAGCAGTTCTTC. Amino acids: CASSLTNSYNEQFF.

This clonotype was recorded many times. V usage is TRBV20-1 and J usage is TRBJ1-2; D ambiguous. This CDR3 contains 12 residues. From germline, CDR1 is DFQATT and CDR2 SNEGSKA (reference sequence). Written as DNA, the CDR3 is TGCAGAGGCCGAAACTTTAACTATGGCTACACCTTC. Amino acids: CRGRNFNYGYTF.

For this clonotype: The junction and the germline gene differ at one end; a read error may be behind it. This chain's CDR3 is CASSLGRSYEQCF. DNA for the CDR3: TGCGCCAGCAGCCTCGGACGGTCCTACGAGCAGTGCTTC. V gene TRBV5-1 combines with J gene TRBJ2-7; no clear D. The CDR3 is 13 residues long. Germline CDR1 is SGHRS and CDR2 is YFSETQ.

This clonotype was seen repeatedly, ten times or more. The V and J genes are TRBV28 and TRBJ1-3; D is possibly TRBD1 (6 bases). The germline CDR1 and CDR2 sequences are MDHEN and SYDVKM. The CDR3 consists of 16 residues. The V and J ends lost 8 bases and 0 bases respectively, with 17 bases between them. The CDR3 is CASLGADHYSGNTIYF. As DNA, the CDR3 is TGTGCCAGCTTGGGGGCCGACCATTACTCTGGAAACACCATATATTTT.

This clonotype was counted at least ten times. The chain joins TRBV4-1 to TRBJ1-1, with D tentatively TRBD1 (5 bases). Trimming pared 5 bases from V and 3 bases from J, leaving 13 bases between. The CDR3 has 14 amino acids. CDR1 is MGHRA, CDR2 YSYEKL, per germline. The CDR3 bases are TGCGCCAGCAGCTTCAGCCCGGGGCACACTGAAGCTTTCTTT. Translating it yields CASSFSPGHTEAFF.

The rearrangement links TRBV12-3 or TRBV12-4 to TRBJ1-2, with 7 bases identical to TRBD1. The junction had 8 bases not matched to a gene; V was cut back by 3 bases and J by 4 bases. This CDR3 comprises 15 residues. Written as DNA, the CDR3 is TGTGCCAGCAGTTTTAATCAGGGGGGTTCCTATGGCTACACCTTC. This sequence encodes CASSFNQGGSYGYTF.

The rearrangement uses TRBV19 and TRBJ1-5; possibly TRBD1 for D (6 bases). Trimming cost V 3 bases and J 0 bases, with 15 bases left between them. Germline CDR1 reads LNHDA; CDR2 reads SQIVND (reference sequence). This CDR3 comprises 17 residues. The CDR3 region is CASSMSTGFYSNQPQHF. CDR3 bases: TGTGCCAGTAGTATGTCGACAGGATTCTATAGCAATCAGCCCCAGCATTTT. Drawing the rest from reference TRBV19 and TRBJ1-5, the complete variable domain is DGGITQSPKYLFRKEGQNVTLSCEQNLNHDAMYWYRQDPGQGLRLIYYSQIVNDFQKGDIAEGYSVSREKKESFPLTVTSAQKNPTAFYLCASSMSTGFYSNQPQHFGDGTRLSIL.

In its sample, this clonotype was seen many times. The J gene is TRBJ2-1, the V gene TRBV7-2; maybe TRBD2 (5 bases). This CDR3 has 13 residues. CDR1 and CDR2 (germline): SGHTA, FQGNSA. V lost 5 bases and J lost 9, with 14 bases in between. The CDR3 region is CASSPTLGSEQFF. The CDR3 DNA is TGTGCCAGCAGCCCCACCCTGGGGAGTGAGCAGTTCTTC.

This clonotype has at least ten counts. The chain uses TRBV6-1 and TRBJ1-6; D uncertain. The V and J ends lost 3 bases and 8 bases respectively, with 17 bases between them. Per germline, CDR1 MNHNS and CDR2 SASEGT. The length of the CDR3 is 16 residues. In nucleotides, the CDR3 is TGTGCCAGCAGTGATGATGGGGTCGGAACGGATTCACCCCTCCACTTT. Amino acids: CASSDDGVGTDSPLHF.

The table lists this clonotype with many counts. The chain couples TRBV7-9 to TRBJ2-5; D remains ambiguous. The V gene lost 4 bases and the J gene lost 4 bases, with 4 bases spanning the gap. The CDR3 has 11 amino acids. The V gene's germline CDR1 is SEHNR and CDR2 FQNEAQ (reference sequence). CDR3 DNA: TGTGCCAGCAGCTGGAGAGAGACCCAGTACTTC. As protein: CASSWRETQYF.

This clonotype appeared a few times. The chain combines TRBV6-1 with TRBJ1-6; D may be TRBD1 (5 bases). CDR3 length equals 16 residues. Germline V gene data show CDR1 as MNHNS and CDR2 as SASEGT. V was cut by 8 bases and J by 0 bases, with 14 bases left in between. The CDR3: CASFERQSSYNSPLHF. The CDR3 DNA sequence: TGTGCCAGCTTTGAGAGACAGAGCTCCTATAATTCACCCCTCCACTTT.

This clonotype showed up many times. The gene calls are TRBV10-3 and TRBJ2-3, with 7 bases that match TRBD1. The junction had 1 base not matched to a gene; V was cut back by 4 bases and J by 0 bases. From germline, CDR1 is ENHRY and CDR2 SYGVKD. The CDR3 runs to 14 residues. The CDR3 region has the DNA TGTGCCATCAGTGGACAGGGTAGCACAGATACGCAGTATTTT. Encoded protein: CAISGQGSTDTQYF.

This rearrangement joins TRBV2 to TRBJ1-1; D is unresolved. The V end lost 4 bases, the J end lost 0 bases, and 9 bases lay between the germline ends. The germline V gene encodes CDR1 SNHLY and CDR2 FYNNEI. The CDR3 runs 14 residues. Here the CDR3 reads CASSVAVMNTEAFF. The CDR3 DNA reads TGTGCCAGCAGTGTGGCGGTTATGAACACTGAAGCTTTCTTT.

In its sample, this clonotype was seen many times. V gene TRBV10-3 combines with J gene TRBJ2-1, with 7 nucleotides matching TRBD2. The V segment lost 6 bases and the J segment 2 bases; nucleotides outside the gene matches: 13. Germline V gene sequence: CDR1 ENHRY, CDR2 SYGVKD. The CDR3 extends over 17 amino acids. CDR3 sequence reads: CAISTPPGSGTYNEQFF. The CDR3 DNA follows: TGTGCCATCAGCACCCCCCCCGGGAGCGGGACCTACAATGAGCAGTTCTTC.

The chain carries TRBV24-1 and TRBJ2-1, with TRBD1 matching 10 bases. Germline V gives CDR1 KGHDR, CDR2 SFDVKD. CDR3 length: 14 residues. V shed 3 bases, J shed 8 bases, and the junction held 3 bases outside the gene matches. CDR3 loop: CATSDPGTGDEQFF. CDR3 DNA sequence: TGTGCCACCAGTGATCCCGGGACAGGGGATGAGCAGTTCTTC.

The chain is built from TRBV3-1 and TRBJ2-7; no clear D gene. The CDR3 is made up of 15 amino acids. With 4 bases removed from V and 0 bases from J, the gap between germline ends came to 13 bases. From germline, CDR1 is LGHDT and CDR2 YNNKEL (reference sequence). In DNA, the CDR3 is TGTGCCAGCAGCCGAAAATCGGTTGGCTCCTACGAGCAGTACTTC. This codes for CASSRKSVGSYEQYF.

There are many counts of this clonotype. J is TRBJ2-2 and V is TRBV3-1; D is unclear. The germline gives CDR1 LGHDT, CDR2 YNNKEL (reference sequence). This CDR3 region has 14 residues. The germline V and J ends were trimmed by 6 bases and 3 bases, with 11 bases remaining between them. The CDR3 coding sequence is TGTGCCAGCAGACCCGGGCCCGACACCGGGGAGCTGTTTTTT. It codes for CASRPGPDTGELFF.

The chain employs TRBV4-1 and TRBJ1-5; the D gene is possibly TRBD1 (5 bases). Germline V gives CDR1 MGHRA, CDR2 YSYEKL. The CDR3 loop spans 14 amino acids. V was cut by 4 bases and J by 7 bases, with 14 bases left in between. In DNA form, the CDR3 reads TGCGCCAGCAGCCGGGGACCGAACAAGCAGCCCCAGCATTTT. Translated: CASSRGPNKQPQHF.

At least ten counts were recorded for this clonotype. V gene TRBV20-1 combines with J gene TRBJ2-3, with D hard to call. This CDR3 contains 16 residues. Germline-derived CDR1 and CDR2 are DFQATT and SNEGSKA (reference sequence). The CDR3 DNA is TGCAGCCAGATCCAACCCCGGGCCCAGAGAGGAGATACGCAGTATTTT. Translating gives CSQIQPRAQRGDTQYF.

This sequence joins TRBV5-4 and TRBJ1-4, with TRBD1 as a possible D gene (5 bases). Germline V gives CDR1 SGHNT, CDR2 YYREEE (reference sequence). This CDR3 has 18 residues. V was trimmed by 1 base and J by 5 bases, leaving 21 bases between them. CDR3 sequence (DNA): TGTGCCAGCAGCTTGCTTCTTAATAGACAGCTACCAAATGAAAAACTGTTTTTT. Its protein is CASSLLLNRQLPNEKLFF.

This clonotype was seen more than once but under ten times. This chain uses TRBV7-9 with TRBJ2-1; 8 bases line up with TRBD2. The junction had 14 bases not matched to a gene; V was cut back by 1 base and J by 12 bases. The length of the CDR3 is 16 residues. Germline CDR1 and CDR2: SEHNR and FQNEAQ (reference sequence). DNA for the CDR3: TGTGCCAGCAGCTTAGGTGTCGGGAGGGGTCCCTATGGGCAGTTCTTC. Residues: CASSLGVGRGPYGQFF.

This sequence joins TRBV12-3 or TRBV12-4 and TRBJ2-7; 10 bases align to TRBD1. The CDR3 runs 14 residues. The V and J ends lost 5 bases and 5 bases, in that order; junction bases with no gene match: 6. CDR3 residues: CASSLGQGGHEQYF. The CDR3 nucleotides are TGTGCCAGCAGTCTCGGACAGGGGGGCCACGAGCAGTACTTC.